Listed below are T cell receptor beta chains from one sample, sequenced in a study of T cell responses to AZD1222 COVID-19 vaccine. Repertoires were generated with immunoSEQ multiplex PCR, while TCRdb's copy carries only in-frame clones and drops some. The sample consists of 130,000 to 150,000 clones, approximately 78% of them appearing once. This specimen consisted of peripheral blood, obtained on day 0 of MenACWY control vaccination. The receptors shown here come from an adult in good health. The CDR3 runs from the conserved cysteine through the conserved F or W. The D gene is left open where the match is weak. Rows may omit the clone size; those that give it use once, few, many or a size class.

CDR3aa: CASSELQRGGPSTDTQYF
CDR3nt: TGTGCCAGCAGTGAATTGCAGCGGGGGGGACCTAGCACAGATACGCAGTATTTT
d_gene: TRBD2
v_gene: TRBV2
abundance: NA
j_gene: TRBJ2-3
len: 18

CDR3aa: CASSPDIGGYTF
CDR3nt: TGTGCCAGCAGCCCGGACATCGGGGGCTACACCTTC
d_gene: NA
v_gene: TRBV7-2
abundance: once
j_gene: TRBJ1-2
len: 12

CDR3aa: CSAGAEYGYTF
CDR3nt: TGCAGCGCCGGGGCAGAGTATGGCTACACCTTC
d_gene: NA
v_gene: TRBV29-1
abundance: NA
j_gene: TRBJ1-2
len: 11

CDR3aa: CASSYEGSNTGELFF
CDR3nt: TGTGCCAGCAGTTACGAGGGGAGTAACACCGGGGAGCTGTTTTTT
d_gene: NA
v_gene: TRBV6-5
abundance: NA
j_gene: TRBJ2-2
len: 15

CDR3aa: CASSVSGGYNEQFF
CDR3nt: TGTGCCAGCAGTGTTAGCGGGGGTTACAATGAGCAGTTCTTC
d_gene: TRBD2
v_gene: TRBV2
abundance: NA
j_gene: TRBJ2-1
len: 14

CDR3aa: CASSDSPSPNTEAFF
CDR3nt: TGCGCCAGCAGCGATTCACCTTCTCCTAACACTGAAGCTTTCTTT
d_gene: NA
v_gene: TRBV5-1
abundance: once
j_gene: TRBJ1-1
len: 15

CDR3aa: CASSFRASLDEQFF
CDR3nt: TGTGCCAGCAGCTTTCGGGCTAGCCTCGATGAGCAGTTCTTC
d_gene: NA
v_gene: TRBV7-9
abundance: NA
j_gene: TRBJ2-1
len: 14

CDR3aa: CSVDLTGYQQFF
CDR3nt: TGCAGCGTCGACCTTACAGGGTACCAGCAGTTCTTC
d_gene: NA
v_gene: TRBV29-1
abundance: NA
j_gene: TRBJ2-1
len: 12

CDR3aa: CATSRDTSAQSEQFF
CDR3nt: TGTGCCACCAGCAGAGATACCTCCGCCCAGAGCGAGCAGTTCTTC
d_gene: NA
v_gene: TRBV15
abundance: few
j_gene: TRBJ2-1
len: 15

CDR3aa: CASSIGQPYGYTF
CDR3nt: TGTGCCAGTAGTATAGGCCAGCCCTATGGCTACACCTTC
d_gene: NA
v_gene: TRBV19
abundance: NA
j_gene: TRBJ1-2
len: 13

CDR3aa: CATSDSGQGRNRYQETQYF
CDR3nt: TGTGCCACCAGTGATTCCGGACAGGGACGAAATAGATACCAAGAGACCCAGTACTTC
d_gene: TRBD1
v_gene: TRBV24-1
abundance: once
j_gene: TRBJ2-5
len: 19

CDR3aa: CASSVRNHNQPQHF
CDR3nt: TGTGCCAGCAGCGTCCGGAACCACAATCAGCCCCAGCATTTT
d_gene: NA
v_gene: TRBV5-6
abundance: NA
j_gene: TRBJ1-5
len: 14

CDR3aa: CASGVRGNNQPQHF
CDR3nt: TGTGCCAGCGGGGTCAGGGGAAACAATCAGCCCCAGCATTTT
d_gene: NA
v_gene: TRBV6-5
abundance: NA
j_gene: TRBJ1-5
len: 14

CDR3aa: CASSPKTHGYTF
CDR3nt: TGTGCCAGCAGCCCTAAAACTCATGGCTACACCTTC
d_gene: NA
v_gene: TRBV7-2
abundance: NA
j_gene: TRBJ1-2
len: 12

CDR3aa: CASSAGTGVHSPLHF
CDR3nt: TGTGCCAGCTCCGCCGGGACAGGGGTACATTCACCCCTCCACTTT
d_gene: TRBD1
v_gene: TRBV18
abundance: NA
j_gene: TRBJ1-6
len: 15

CDR3aa: CASKQGSYGYTF
CDR3nt: TGTGCCAGCAAACAGGGAAGCTATGGCTACACCTTC
d_gene: NA
v_gene: TRBV27
abundance: NA
j_gene: TRBJ1-2
len: 12

CDR3aa: CASSVRTDNSPLHF
CDR3nt: TGTGCCAGCAGCGTAAGGACAGATAATTCACCCCTCCACTTT
d_gene: NA
v_gene: TRBV9
abundance: NA
j_gene: TRBJ1-6
len: 14

CDR3aa: CASSLGRAGSGNTIYF
CDR3nt: TGTGCCAGCAGCTTAGGCCGGGCGGGCTCTGGAAACACCATATATTTT
d_gene: NA
v_gene: TRBV7-6
abundance: NA
j_gene: TRBJ1-3
len: 16

CDR3aa: CAWTTNWSGELFF
CDR3nt: TGTGCCTGGACAACTAATTGGTCCGGGGAGCTGTTTTTT
d_gene: NA
v_gene: TRBV30
abundance: NA
j_gene: TRBJ2-2
len: 13

CDR3aa: CASGLRDRGSPLHF
CDR3nt: TGTGCCAGCGGACTTCGGGACAGAGGTTCACCCCTCCACTTT
d_gene: TRBD1
v_gene: TRBV3-1/TRBV3-2
abundance: NA
j_gene: TRBJ1-6
len: 14

CDR3aa: CASSFTSGGGNEQFF
CDR3nt: TGTGCCAGCAGCTTTACTAGCGGGGGAGGCAATGAGCAGTTCTTC
d_gene: TRBD2
v_gene: TRBV7-2
abundance: NA
j_gene: TRBJ2-1
len: 15

CDR3aa: CASSVGTGREQYF
CDR3nt: TGTGCCAGCAGCGTAGGGACAGGGCGGGAGCAGTACTTC
d_gene: TRBD1
v_gene: TRBV9
abundance: NA
j_gene: TRBJ2-7
len: 13

CDR3aa: CASSPGFAGNYGYTF
CDR3nt: TGTGCCAGCAGCCCCGGGTTCGCCGGGAACTATGGCTACACCTTC
d_gene: NA
v_gene: TRBV7-9
abundance: NA
j_gene: TRBJ1-2
len: 15

CDR3aa: CASDSGRGGYGYTF
CDR3nt: TGTGCCAGCGATTCGGGACGAGGTGGATATGGCTACACCTTC
d_gene: NA
v_gene: TRBV2
abundance: NA
j_gene: TRBJ1-2
len: 14

CDR3aa: CSVDRALQETQYF
CDR3nt: TGCAGCGTTGACAGGGCACTCCAAGAGACCCAGTACTTC
d_gene: NA
v_gene: TRBV29-1
abundance: few
j_gene: TRBJ2-5
len: 13

CDR3aa: CASSFSAGGTDTQYF
CDR3nt: TGTGCCAGCAGCTTCTCAGCGGGGGGGACAGATACGCAGTATTTT
d_gene: TRBD2
v_gene: TRBV11-3
abundance: NA
j_gene: TRBJ2-3
len: 15

CDR3aa: CASAGGRGYTF
CDR3nt: TGTGCCAGCGCCGGGGGGAGGGGCTACACCTTC
d_gene: NA
v_gene: TRBV12-3/TRBV12-4
abundance: NA
j_gene: TRBJ1-2
len: 11

CDR3aa: CASSSPGQGSYGYTF
CDR3nt: TGTGCCAGCAGCTCCCCGGGACAGGGGTCCTATGGCTACACCTTC
d_gene: TRBD1
v_gene: TRBV5-6
abundance: NA
j_gene: TRBJ1-2
len: 15

CDR3aa: CASGLAPGNEQFF
CDR3nt: TGTGCCAGCGGACTAGCGCCGGGGAATGAGCAGTTCTTC
d_gene: TRBD2
v_gene: TRBV6-5
abundance: NA
j_gene: TRBJ2-1
len: 13

CDR3aa: CASSPTGGIGTDTQYF
CDR3nt: TGTGCCAGCAGCCCGACGGGAGGGATTGGCACAGATACGCAGTATTTT
d_gene: TRBD2
v_gene: TRBV7-3
abundance: NA
j_gene: TRBJ2-3
len: 16

CDR3aa: CASTQMARTATEAFF
CDR3nt: TGTGCCAGCACCCAGATGGCCCGGACGGCCACTGAAGCTTTCTTT
d_gene: NA
v_gene: TRBV2
abundance: NA
j_gene: TRBJ1-1
len: 15

CDR3aa: CASSSDANTEAFF
CDR3nt: TGTGCCAGCAGCTCGGACGCGAACACTGAAGCTTTCTTT
d_gene: NA
v_gene: TRBV5-4
abundance: NA
j_gene: TRBJ1-1
len: 13

CDR3aa: CASSLGPGFSGGYTF
CDR3nt: TGTGCCAGCAGCTTAGGACCAGGGTTTAGCGGCGGCTACACCTTC
d_gene: NA
v_gene: TRBV7-2
abundance: once
j_gene: TRBJ1-2
len: 15

CDR3aa: CASSGGLSGETQYF
CDR3nt: TGTGCCAGCAGCGGGGGACTATCGGGAGAGACCCAGTACTTC
d_gene: TRBD2
v_gene: TRBV9
abundance: NA
j_gene: TRBJ2-5
len: 14

CDR3aa: CASSPRQRIETQYF
CDR3nt: TGTGCCAGCTCACCTCGACAGCGTATCGAGACCCAGTACTTC
d_gene: NA
v_gene: TRBV18
abundance: NA
j_gene: TRBJ2-5
len: 14

CDR3aa: CASSRGTAYEQYF
CDR3nt: TGCGCCAGCAGCCGAGGGACAGCCTACGAGCAGTACTTC
d_gene: TRBD1
v_gene: TRBV4-1
abundance: once
j_gene: TRBJ2-7
len: 13

CDR3aa: CASSPRTSGYGELFF
CDR3nt: TGTGCCAGCAGCCCTCGGACTTCTGGGTACGGGGAGCTGTTTTTT
d_gene: NA
v_gene: TRBV14
abundance: NA
j_gene: TRBJ2-2
len: 15

CDR3aa: CASSVEGQRNSPLHF
CDR3nt: TGTGCCAGCAGCGTAGAGGGGCAAAGAAATTCACCCCTCCACTTT
d_gene: NA
v_gene: TRBV9
abundance: NA
j_gene: TRBJ1-6
len: 15